Here is one T cell receptor beta chain with its context. Antigen unknown. The CDR3 extends over 12 amino acids. Trimming left V 0 bases short and J 5 bases short, with 3 bases between. CDR1 and CDR2 from the germline V gene are SGHNT and YYREEE (reference sequence). Brentuximab vedotin exposure varied, and every patient relapsed after autologous stem cell transplantation. The entry originates in a study of PD-1 blockade in classical Hodgkin lymphoma. Study-level results: Complete responders entered with baseline diversity on par with newly diagnosed patients, the results showed. Significantly greater TCR diversity emerged by C4D1 in CD4+ cells but not CD8+ cells.

Here immunoSEQ multiplex PCR was the method, and the copy in TCRdb shows in-frame clones only, minus some. Seen here are 55,000 to 75,000 clones, roughly 91% observed once, and the top ten hold approximately 8%. V usage is TRBV5-4 and J usage is TRBJ2-1; the D is unclear. The sample here was peripheral blood mononuclear cells (PBMCs), taken at baseline. The TCR sequence derives from a human donor with classical Hodgkin lymphoma. The CDR3 sequence: CASSLADNEQFF. The CDR3 DNA reads TGTGCCAGCAGCTTGGCTGACAATGAGCAGTTCTTC.